This T cell receptor beta chain appears in the sequencing data of a study of beta chain features in type 1 diabetes. General study findings and limits: Significant though moderate, a shortening of TCRB CDR3s appeared in all four CD4+ subsets of Type 1 diabetes patients.

The authors sorted CD4+ naive, central memory, regulatory and stem cell-like memory cells via CD45RO/CCR7/CD25/CD127/CD95/CD27. As for this clone: Its antigen is undetermined. One end of the junction varies from germline; a read error may be responsible.

The whole isolated RNA underwent reverse transcription, so sequencing captured expressed TCRB transcripts. Measured with immunoSEQ multiplex PCR; TCRdb has only the in-frame clones, and not every one. The top ten hold approximately 0.086% of the sample, which has roughly 220,000 clones, under 20% seen once. CDR1 and CDR2 (germline): GTSNPN, SVGIG (reference sequence). The CDR3 spans 11 residues. J is TRBJ2-1 and V is TRBV30; D ambiguous. The origin of this receptor is a man between 25 and 39 years old with type 1 diabetes. The sample comprised naive CD4+ T cells from blood. The CDR3 region is CAWSGFREKFF. The CDR3 nucleotides read TGTGCCTGGAGTGGCTTCCGTGAGAAGTTCTTC.